The clone carrying this T cell receptor (beta chain) was recorded only once. Its antigen is not identified. Some clones are missing from TCRdb's copy, which holds only in-frame ones; the method was immunoSEQ multiplex PCR. The sample yields about 2 million clones, about 95% seen once. These data are taken from a study of shared clonotypes between healthy human individuals. CDR3 length equals 15 residues. Germline V lookup: CDR1 LNHDA, CDR2 SQIVND (reference sequence). Between the trimmed V and J ends, which lost 6 bases and 0 bases, there was a span of 12 bases. Positively selected for CCR7, the CD45RO-negative cells used as naive CD8 cells excluded terminally differentiated effector memory CD45RA+ cells. Healthy HIV-negative adults without recent acute infections or vaccinations served as donors. Study results and limitations: Exclusively blood specimens were collected; tissue repertoires likely differ.

Sequencing input: naive CD8+ T cells sorted from blood. This receptor was taken from a man between 18 and 29 years old in good health. This rearrangement joins TRBV19 to TRBJ1-5; D is ambiguous. DNA for the CDR3: TGTGCCAGTAGGGCTCTGTGGGGTAGCAATCAGCCCCAGCATTTT. This translates into CASRALWGSNQPQHF. Combining the CDR3 with reference TRBV19 and TRBJ1-5 gives the whole variable domain DGGITQSPKYLFRKEGQNVTLSCEQNLNHDAMYWYRQDPGQGLRLIYYSQIVNDFQKGDIAEGYSVSREKKESFPLTVTSAQKNPTAFYLCASRALWGSNQPQHFGDGTRLSIL.